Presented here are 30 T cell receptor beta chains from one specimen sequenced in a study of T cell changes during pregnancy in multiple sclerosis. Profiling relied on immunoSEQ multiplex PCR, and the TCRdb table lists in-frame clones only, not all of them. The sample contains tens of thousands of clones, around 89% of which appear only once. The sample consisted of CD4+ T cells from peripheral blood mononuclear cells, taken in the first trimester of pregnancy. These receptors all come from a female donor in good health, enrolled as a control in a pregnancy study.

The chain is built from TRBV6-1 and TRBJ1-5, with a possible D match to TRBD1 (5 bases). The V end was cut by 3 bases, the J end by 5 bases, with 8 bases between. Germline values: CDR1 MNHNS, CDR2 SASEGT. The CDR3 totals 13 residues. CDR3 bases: TGTGCCAGCAGTGAGCAGGGTCATCAGCCCCAGCATTTT. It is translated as CASSEQGHQPQHF.

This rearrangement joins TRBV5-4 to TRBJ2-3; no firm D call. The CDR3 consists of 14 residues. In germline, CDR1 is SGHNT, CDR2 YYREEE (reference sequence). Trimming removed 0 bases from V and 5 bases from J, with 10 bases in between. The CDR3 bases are TGTGCCAGCAGCTTGGCCGCTGGCAAAGATACGCAGTATTTT. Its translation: CASSLAAGKDTQYF.

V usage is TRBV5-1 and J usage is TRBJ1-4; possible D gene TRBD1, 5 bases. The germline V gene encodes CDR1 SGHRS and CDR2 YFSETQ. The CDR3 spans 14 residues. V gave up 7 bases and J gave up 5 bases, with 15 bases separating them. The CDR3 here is CASFNRGGNEKLFF. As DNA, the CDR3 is TGCGCCAGCTTTAACCGGGGGGGAAATGAAAAACTGTTTTTT.

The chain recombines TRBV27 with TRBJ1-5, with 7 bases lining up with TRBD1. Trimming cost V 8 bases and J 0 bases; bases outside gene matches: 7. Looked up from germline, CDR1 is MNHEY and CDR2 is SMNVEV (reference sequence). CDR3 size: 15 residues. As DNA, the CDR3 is TGTGCCAGCGCTACAGGGGATTATAGCAATCAGCCCCAGCATTTT. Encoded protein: CASATGDYSNQPQHF.

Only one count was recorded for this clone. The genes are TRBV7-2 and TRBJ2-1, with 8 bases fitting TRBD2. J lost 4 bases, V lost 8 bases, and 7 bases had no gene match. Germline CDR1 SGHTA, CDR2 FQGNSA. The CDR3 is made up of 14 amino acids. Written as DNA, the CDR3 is TGTGCCAGCGCCTATCGGGGGGGGTACAATGAGCAGTTCTTC. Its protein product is CASAYRGGYNEQFF.

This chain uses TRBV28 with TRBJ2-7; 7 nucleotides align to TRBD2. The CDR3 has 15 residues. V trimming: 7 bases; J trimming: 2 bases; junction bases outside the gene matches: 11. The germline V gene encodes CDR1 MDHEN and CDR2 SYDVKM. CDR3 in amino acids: CASTPHGGGTYEQYF. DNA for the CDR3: TGTGCCAGCACCCCCCACGGCGGGGGAACCTACGAGCAGTACTTC.

The CDR3 nucleotides read TGTGCCAGCAGCCCTCGCAGGGAGCAGTTCTTC. Protein sequence: CASSPRREQFF. This chain links TRBV28 with TRBJ2-1; D gene uncertain. From germline, CDR1 is MDHEN and CDR2 SYDVKM. The V end lost 6 bases, the J end lost 10 bases, and 10 bases lay between the germline ends. This CDR3 is built from 11 residues.

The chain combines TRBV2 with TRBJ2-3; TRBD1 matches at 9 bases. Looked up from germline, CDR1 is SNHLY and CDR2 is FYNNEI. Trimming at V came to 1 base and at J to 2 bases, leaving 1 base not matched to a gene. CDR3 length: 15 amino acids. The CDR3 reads CASSEGTGATDTQYF. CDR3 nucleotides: TGTGCCAGCAGTGAAGGGACAGGGGCCACAGATACGCAGTATTTT. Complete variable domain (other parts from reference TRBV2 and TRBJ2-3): EPEVTQTPSHQVTQMGQEVILRCVPISNHLYFYWYRQILGQKVEFLVSFYNNEISEKSEIFDDQFSVERPDGSNFTLKIRSTKLEDSAMYFCASSEGTGATDTQYFGPGTRLTVL.

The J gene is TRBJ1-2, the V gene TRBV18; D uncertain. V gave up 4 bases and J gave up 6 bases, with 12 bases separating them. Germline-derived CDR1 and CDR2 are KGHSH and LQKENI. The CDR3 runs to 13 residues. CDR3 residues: CASSREVNDGYTF. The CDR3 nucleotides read TGTGCCAGCTCACGTGAGGTAAACGATGGCTACACCTTC.

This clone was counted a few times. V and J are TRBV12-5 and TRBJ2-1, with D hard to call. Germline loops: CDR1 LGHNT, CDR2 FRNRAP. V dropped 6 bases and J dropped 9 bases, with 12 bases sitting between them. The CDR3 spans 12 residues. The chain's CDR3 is CASGGRVGEQFF. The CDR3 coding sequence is TGTGCTAGTGGCGGCCGGGTAGGTGAGCAGTTCTTC.

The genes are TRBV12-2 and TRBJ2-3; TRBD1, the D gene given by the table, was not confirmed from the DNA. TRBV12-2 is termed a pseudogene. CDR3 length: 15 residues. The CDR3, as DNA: TGTGCAAGTCGCTTAGCGAGAGTGGGGCTGGATACGCAGTATTTT. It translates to CASRLARVGLDTQYF.

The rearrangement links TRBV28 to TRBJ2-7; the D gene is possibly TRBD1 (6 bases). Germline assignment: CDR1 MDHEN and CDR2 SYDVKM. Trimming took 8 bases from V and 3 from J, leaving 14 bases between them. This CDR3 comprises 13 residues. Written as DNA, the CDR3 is TGTGCCAGCTGGTCGGACAGAAACTACGAGCAGTACTTC. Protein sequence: CASWSDRNYEQYF.

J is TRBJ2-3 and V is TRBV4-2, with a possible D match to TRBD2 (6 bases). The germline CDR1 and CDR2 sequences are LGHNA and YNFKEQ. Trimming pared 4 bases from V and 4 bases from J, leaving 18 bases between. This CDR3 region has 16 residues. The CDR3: CASSRETRFRADTQYF. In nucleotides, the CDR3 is TGTGCCAGCAGCCGCGAGACTAGGTTCCGAGCAGATACGCAGTATTTT.

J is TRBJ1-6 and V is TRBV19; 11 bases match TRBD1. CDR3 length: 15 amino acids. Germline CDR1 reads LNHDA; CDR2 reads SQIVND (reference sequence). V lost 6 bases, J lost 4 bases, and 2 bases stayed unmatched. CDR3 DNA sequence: TGTGCCAGTAGCGGACAGGGGGCGTATAATTCACCCCTCCACTTT. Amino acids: CASSGQGAYNSPLHF.

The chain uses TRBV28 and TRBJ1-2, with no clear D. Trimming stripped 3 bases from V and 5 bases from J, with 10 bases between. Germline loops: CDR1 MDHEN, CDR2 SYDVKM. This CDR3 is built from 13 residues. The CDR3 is CASSLETGYGYTF. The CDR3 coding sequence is TGTGCCAGCAGTTTGGAGACTGGGTATGGCTACACCTTC.

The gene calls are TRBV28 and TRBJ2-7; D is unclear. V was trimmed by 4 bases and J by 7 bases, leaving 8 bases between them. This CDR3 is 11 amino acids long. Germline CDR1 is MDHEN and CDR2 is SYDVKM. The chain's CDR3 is CASSSSREQYF. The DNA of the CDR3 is TGTGCCAGCAGTTCGTCGAGGGAGCAGTACTTC.

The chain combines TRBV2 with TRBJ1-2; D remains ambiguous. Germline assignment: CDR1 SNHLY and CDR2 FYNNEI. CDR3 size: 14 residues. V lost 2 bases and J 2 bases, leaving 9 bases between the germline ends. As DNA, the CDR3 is TGTGCCAGCAGTGAATCGGCGGGGAACTATGGCTACACCTTC. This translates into CASSESAGNYGYTF.

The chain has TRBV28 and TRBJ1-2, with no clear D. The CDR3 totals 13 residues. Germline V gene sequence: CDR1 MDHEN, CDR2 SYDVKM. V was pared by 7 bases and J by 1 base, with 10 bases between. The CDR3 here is CASKEGVNYGYTF. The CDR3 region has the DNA TGTGCCAGCAAGGAGGGAGTTAACTATGGCTACACCTTC.

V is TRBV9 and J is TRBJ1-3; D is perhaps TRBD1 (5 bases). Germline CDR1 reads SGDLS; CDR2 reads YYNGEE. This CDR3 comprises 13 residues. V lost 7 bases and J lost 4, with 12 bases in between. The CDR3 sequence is CASQEGVGNTIYF. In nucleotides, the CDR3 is TGTGCCAGCCAGGAAGGGGTGGGAAACACCATATATTTT. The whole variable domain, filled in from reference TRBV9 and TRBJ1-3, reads DSGVTQTPKHLITATGQRVTLRCSPRSGDLSVYWYQQSLDQGLQFLIQYYNGEERAKGNILERFSAQQFPDLHSELNLSSLELGDSALYFCASQEGVGNTIYFGEGSWLTVV.

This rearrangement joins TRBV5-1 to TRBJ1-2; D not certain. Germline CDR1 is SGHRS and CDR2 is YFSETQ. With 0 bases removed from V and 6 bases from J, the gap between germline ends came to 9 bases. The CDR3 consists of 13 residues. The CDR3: CASSLGGGDGYTF. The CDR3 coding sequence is TGCGCCAGCAGCTTGGGGGGAGGAGATGGCTACACCTTC.

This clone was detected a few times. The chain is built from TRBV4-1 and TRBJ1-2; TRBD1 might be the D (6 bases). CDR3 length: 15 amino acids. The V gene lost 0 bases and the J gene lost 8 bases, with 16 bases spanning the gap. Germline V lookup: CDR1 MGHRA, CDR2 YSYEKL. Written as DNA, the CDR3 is TGCGCCAGCAGCCAAGAACCGACAGGAATGGGGGGCTACACCTTC. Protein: CASSQEPTGMGGYTF.

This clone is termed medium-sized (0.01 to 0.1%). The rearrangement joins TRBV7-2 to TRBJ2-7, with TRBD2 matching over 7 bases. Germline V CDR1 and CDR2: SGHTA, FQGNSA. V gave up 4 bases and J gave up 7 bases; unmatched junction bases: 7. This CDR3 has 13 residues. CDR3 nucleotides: TGTGCCAGCAGCTCGGTGGGGGGGACGGAGCAGTACTTC. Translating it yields CASSSVGGTEQYF.

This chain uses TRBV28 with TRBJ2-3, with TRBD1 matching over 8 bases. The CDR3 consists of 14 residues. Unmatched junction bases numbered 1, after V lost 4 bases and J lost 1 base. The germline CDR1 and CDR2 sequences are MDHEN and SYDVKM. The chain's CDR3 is CASSSGGRTDTQYF. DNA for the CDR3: TGTGCCAGCAGTTCAGGGGGCCGCACAGATACGCAGTATTTT.

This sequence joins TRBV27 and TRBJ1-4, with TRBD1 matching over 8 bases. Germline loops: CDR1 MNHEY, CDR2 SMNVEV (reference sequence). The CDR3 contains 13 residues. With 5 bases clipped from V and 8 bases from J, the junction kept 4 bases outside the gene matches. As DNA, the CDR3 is TGTGCCAGCAGTCCACGGACAGGGGAAAAACTGTTTTTT. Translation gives CASSPRTGEKLFF.

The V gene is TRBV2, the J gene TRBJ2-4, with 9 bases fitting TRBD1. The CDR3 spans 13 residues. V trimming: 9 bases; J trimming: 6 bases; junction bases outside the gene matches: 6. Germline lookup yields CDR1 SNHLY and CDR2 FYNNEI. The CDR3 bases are TGTGCCAGTTTACAGGGGGCAGCAAACATTCAGTACTTC. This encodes CASLQGAANIQYF.

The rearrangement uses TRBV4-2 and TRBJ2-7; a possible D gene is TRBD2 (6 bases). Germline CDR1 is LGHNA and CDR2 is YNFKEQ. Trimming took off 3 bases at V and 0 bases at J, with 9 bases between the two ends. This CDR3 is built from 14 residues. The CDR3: CASSHIADSYEQYF. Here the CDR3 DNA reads TGTGCCAGCAGCCATATAGCGGACTCCTACGAGCAGTACTTC.

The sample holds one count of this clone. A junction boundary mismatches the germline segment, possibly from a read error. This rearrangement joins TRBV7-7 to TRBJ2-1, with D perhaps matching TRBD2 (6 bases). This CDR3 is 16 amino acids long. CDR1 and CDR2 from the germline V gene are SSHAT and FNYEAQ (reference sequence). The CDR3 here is CASSLLSRESFDEQFF. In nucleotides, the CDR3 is TGTGCTAGCAGCTTATTGTCTCGGGAGTCTTTCGATGAGCAGTTCTTC.

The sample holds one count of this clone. This CDR3 is CASRDGTETNEKLFF. The CDR3 nucleotides are TGTGCCAGCAGGGACGGGACAGAAACTAATGAAAAACTGTTTTTT. The genes are TRBV6-6 and TRBJ1-4; 7 nucleotides align to TRBD1. This CDR3 has 15 residues. Germline loops: CDR1 MNHNY, CDR2 SVGAGI (reference sequence). V was clipped by 6 bases and J by 1 base; unmatched bases: 5.

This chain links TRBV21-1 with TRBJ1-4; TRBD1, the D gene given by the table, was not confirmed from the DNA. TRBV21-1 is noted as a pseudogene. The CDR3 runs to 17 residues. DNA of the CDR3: TGTGCCAGCAGCGCCGACAGGGGGAATGCAACTAATGAAAAACTGTTTTTT. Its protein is CASSADRGNATNEKLFF.

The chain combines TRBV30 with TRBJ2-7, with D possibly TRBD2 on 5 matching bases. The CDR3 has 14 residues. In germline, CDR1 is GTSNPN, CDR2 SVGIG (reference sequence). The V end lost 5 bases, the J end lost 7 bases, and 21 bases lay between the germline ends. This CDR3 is CAWSAGLGLGEQYF. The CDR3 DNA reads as TGTGCCTGGTCCGCGGGTCTGGGATTAGGAGAGCAGTACTTC.